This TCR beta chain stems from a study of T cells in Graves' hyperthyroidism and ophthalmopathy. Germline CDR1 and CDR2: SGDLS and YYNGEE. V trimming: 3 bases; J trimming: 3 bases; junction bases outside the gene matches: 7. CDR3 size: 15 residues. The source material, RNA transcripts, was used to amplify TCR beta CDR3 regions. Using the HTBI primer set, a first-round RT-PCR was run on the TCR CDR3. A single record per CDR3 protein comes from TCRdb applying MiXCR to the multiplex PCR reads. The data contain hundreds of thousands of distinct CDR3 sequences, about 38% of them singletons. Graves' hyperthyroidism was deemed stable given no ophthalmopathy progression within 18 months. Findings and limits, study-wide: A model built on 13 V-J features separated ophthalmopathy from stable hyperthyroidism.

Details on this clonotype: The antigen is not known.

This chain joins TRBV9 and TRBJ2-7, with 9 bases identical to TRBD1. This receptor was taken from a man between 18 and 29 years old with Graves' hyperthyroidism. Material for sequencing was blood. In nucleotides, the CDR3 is TGTGCCAGCAGCGCAGGGGACAGGGTCGGCTACGAGCAGTACTTC. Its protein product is CASSAGDRVGYEQYF.